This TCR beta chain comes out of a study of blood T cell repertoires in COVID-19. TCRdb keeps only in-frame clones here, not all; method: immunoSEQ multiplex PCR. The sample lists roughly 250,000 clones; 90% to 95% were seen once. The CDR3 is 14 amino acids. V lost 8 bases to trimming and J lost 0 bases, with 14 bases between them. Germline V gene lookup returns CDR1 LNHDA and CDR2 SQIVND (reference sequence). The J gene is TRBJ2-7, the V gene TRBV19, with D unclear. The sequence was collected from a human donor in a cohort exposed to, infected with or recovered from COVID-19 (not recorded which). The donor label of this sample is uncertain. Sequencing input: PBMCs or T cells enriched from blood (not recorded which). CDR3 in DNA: TGTGCCAGTGGTGGCCAGTCCGACTCCTACGAGCAGTACTTC. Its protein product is CASGGQSDSYEQYF.